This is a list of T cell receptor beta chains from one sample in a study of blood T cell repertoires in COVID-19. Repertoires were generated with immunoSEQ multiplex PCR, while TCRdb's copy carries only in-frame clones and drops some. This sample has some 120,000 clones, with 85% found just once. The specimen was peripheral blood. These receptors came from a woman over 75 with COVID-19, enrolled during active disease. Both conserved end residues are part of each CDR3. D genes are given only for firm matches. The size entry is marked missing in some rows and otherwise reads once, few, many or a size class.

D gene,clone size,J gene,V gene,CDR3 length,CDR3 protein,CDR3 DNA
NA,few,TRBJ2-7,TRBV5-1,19,CASSLWPIGVSDSVDEQYF,TGCGCCAGCAGCTTGTGGCCCATAGGCGTCTCAGACAGTGTCGACGAGCAGTACTTC
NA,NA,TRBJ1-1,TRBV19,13,CATSQPGNTEAFF,TGTGCCACCTCACAGCCCGGGAACACTGAAGCTTTCTTT
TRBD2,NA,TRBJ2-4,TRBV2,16,CASSRNAGGGSDIQYF,TGTGCCAGCAGCAGAAACGCCGGGGGGGGCTCGGACATTCAGTACTTC
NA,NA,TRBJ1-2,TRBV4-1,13,CASSQDVSGGYTF,TGCGCCAGCAGCCAAGATGTTTCAGGTGGCTACACCTTC
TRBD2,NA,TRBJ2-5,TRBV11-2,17,CASSLGIAGSRQETQYF,TGTGCCAGCAGCTTAGGGATAGCGGGATCTCGCCAAGAGACCCAGTACTTC
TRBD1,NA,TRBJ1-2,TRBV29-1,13,CSAWTGGVYGYTF,TGCAGCGCTTGGACAGGGGGCGTCTATGGCTACACCTTC
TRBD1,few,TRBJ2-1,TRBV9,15,CASSPLRQGRGEQFF,TGTGCCAGCAGCCCACTCAGACAGGGCCGCGGTGAGCAGTTCTTC
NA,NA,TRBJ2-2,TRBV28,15,CASSFGGADTGELFF,TGTGCCAGCAGTTTTGGGGGGGCGGACACCGGGGAGCTGTTTTTT
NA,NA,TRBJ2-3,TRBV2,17,CASSRDPLALSTDTQYF,TGTGCCAGCAGTCGGGACCCTCTAGCGCTTAGCACAGATACGCAGTATTTT
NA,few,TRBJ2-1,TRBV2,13,CASSETAADEQFF,TGTGCCAGCAGTGAGACAGCCGCAGATGAGCAGTTCTTC
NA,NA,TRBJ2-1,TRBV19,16,CASSPQAGEGHNEQFF,TGTGCCAGTAGTCCTCAGGCTGGTGAGGGTCATAATGAGCAGTTCTTC
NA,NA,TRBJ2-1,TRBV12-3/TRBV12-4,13,CASTREMYNEQFF,TGTGCCAGCACCCGGGAGATGTACAATGAGCAGTTCTTC
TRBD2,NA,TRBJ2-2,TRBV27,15,CASNRAGPDTGELFF,TGTGCCAGCAACCGAGCGGGACCCGACACCGGGGAGCTGTTTTTT
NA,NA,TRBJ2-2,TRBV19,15,CASSSDSRRSGELFF,TGTGCCAGTAGTTCGGACTCGCGACGGAGCGGGGAGCTGTTTTTT
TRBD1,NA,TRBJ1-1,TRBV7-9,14,CASSSGTGYFEAFF,TGTGCCAGCAGTTCCGGGACAGGGTATTTTGAAGCTTTCTTT
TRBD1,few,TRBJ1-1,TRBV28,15,CASSDPRGADTEAFF,TGTGCCAGCAGTGACCCCAGGGGGGCGGACACTGAAGCTTTCTTT
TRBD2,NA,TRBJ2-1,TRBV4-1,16,CASALKTSGSRNEQFF,TGCGCCAGCGCCCTTAAAACTAGCGGGAGTAGAAATGAGCAGTTCTTC
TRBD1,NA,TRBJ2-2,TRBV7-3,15,CASSLTGAGGGELFF,TGTGCCAGCAGCTTAACGGGGGCAGGGGGCGGGGAGCTGTTTTTT
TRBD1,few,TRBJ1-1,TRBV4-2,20,CASSQVTGTQGGFMNTEAFF,TGTGCCAGCAGCCAAGTTACCGGGACACAGGGGGGATTCATGAACACTGAAGCTTTCTTT
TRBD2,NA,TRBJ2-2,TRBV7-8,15,CASSPGTSVAGELFF,TGTGCCAGCAGCCCGGGGACTAGCGTGGCCGGGGAGCTGTTTTTT
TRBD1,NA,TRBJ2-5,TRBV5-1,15,CASSQQGATPETQYF,TGCGCCAGCAGCCAACAGGGGGCGACCCCAGAGACCCAGTACTTC